This note documents a single T cell receptor (beta chain) sequence. Its matching antigen is unknown. The sample is drawn from a study of cytomegalovirus exposure and HLA in healthy donors. The study's findings and limits: In an earlier analysis, productive rearrangement rates for most beta V segments clustered near 87% or 30%.

Germline V gives CDR1 MGHRA, CDR2 YSYEKL. With 0 bases clipped from V and 0 bases from J, the junction kept 14 bases outside the gene matches. The CDR3 loop spans 19 amino acids. PCR used 60 Vbeta primers and 13 Jbeta primers. The protocol was immunoSEQ multiplex PCR, while the TCRdb copy is restricted to in-frame clones and leaves out a portion. This sample has around 100,000 clones, with 60% to 85% found just once. This clonotype was obtained from a man aged 45-60 years in good health and CMV-seropositive. The sample comprised PBMCs. This chain uses TRBV4-1 with TRBJ2-7, with 7 bases aligning to TRBD1. The CDR3 sequence is CASSQDLNRGSHISYEQYF. DNA for the CDR3: TGCGCCAGCAGCCAAGATCTGAACAGGGGATCACACATCTCCTACGAGCAGTACTTC.